The source of this T cell receptor beta chain is a study of blood T cell repertoires in COVID-19. On the study more broadly: The United States, Italy and Spain supplied acute and convalescent COVID-19 samples. Sample material is recorded as cDNA or gDNA derived from T cells, B-cell-depleted T cells, or PBMCs.

The V gene's germline CDR1 is SGHRS and CDR2 YFSETQ. CDR3 length equals 15 residues. V lost 1 base, J lost 0 bases, and 11 bases lay in between. In the original workflow: Estimated nucleated cell counts came from reference gene primer amplification. The protocol was immunoSEQ multiplex PCR, while the TCRdb copy is restricted to in-frame clones and leaves out a portion. V and J calls and clone size are as listed in that table; D and trimming were resolved from the DNA. The sample records 250,000 or so clones, just under 85% being singletons. The chain employs TRBV5-1 and TRBJ2-7; weak D call: TRBD2 (5 bases). This sequence was found in a man older than 75 with acute or convalescent COVID-19. Sequenced sample: peripheral blood. The CDR3 loop is CASSLNRGGSYEQYF. In nucleotides, the CDR3 is TGCGCCAGCAGCTTGAACCGGGGTGGCTCCTACGAGCAGTACTTC. The full variable domain, rest sourced from reference TRBV5-1 and TRBJ2-7, is KAGVTQTPRYLIKTRGQQVTLSCSPISGHRSVSWYQQTPGQGLQFLFEYFSETQRNKGNFPGRFSGRQFSNSRSEMNVSTLELGDSALYLCASSLNRGGSYEQYFGPGTRLTVT.